Below are 3 T cell receptor beta chains sequenced from a single sample in a study of blood T cell repertoires in COVID-19. The protocol was immunoSEQ multiplex PCR, while the TCRdb copy is restricted to in-frame clones and leaves out a portion. This table has 150,000 to 200,000 clones, around 90% appearing once. Sequenced sample: peripheral blood. These receptor sequences come from a man in his fifties or sixties with acute or convalescent COVID-19.

The genes are TRBV13 and TRBJ2-7; tentative D call: TRBD2 (5 bases). This CDR3 contains 14 residues. Germline V gene lookup returns CDR1 PRHDT and CDR2 FYEKMQ (reference sequence). The V gene lost 1 base and the J gene lost 7 bases, with 14 bases spanning the gap. DNA of the CDR3: TGTGCCAGCAGCTTAGCCCGGGGATCGGAGGAGCAGTACTTC. This translates into CASSLARGSEEQYF.

This sequence joins TRBV28 and TRBJ2-2; TRBD1 is a possible D gene (6 bases). CDR1 and CDR2 from the germline V gene are MDHEN and SYDVKM. The CDR3 has 14 amino acids. Trimming took off 5 bases at V and 6 bases at J, with 13 bases between the two ends. The CDR3 DNA sequence: TGTGCCAGCAGTCCCAGGGGCAGCGCCGGGGAGCTGTTTTTT. Translated, it gives CASSPRGSAGELFF.

A word on this clone: Other DNA variants within this sample encode the same CDR3. The CDR3 loop reads CASSPGGNTEAFF. The CDR3, as DNA: TGTGCCAGCTCACCAGGAGGGAACACTGAAGCTTTCTTT. The V call is TRBV18, the J call TRBJ1-1; no definite D call. Germline lookup yields CDR1 KGHSH and CDR2 LQKENI. The CDR3 totals 13 residues. V gave up 2 bases and J gave up 1 base, with 5 bases separating them.